This T cell receptor beta chain was observed in a study of shared clonotypes between healthy human individuals. Trimming shortened V by 6 bases and J by 12 bases, and 14 bases separated the two germline ends. The V gene's germline CDR1 is MDHEN and CDR2 SYDVKM. This CDR3 has 11 residues. Produced via immunoSEQ multiplex PCR; TCRdb's table is partial and in-frame only. Of some 500,000 clones in the sample, roughly 95% were seen once. This clone was observed a single time. None of the donors, who were healthy HIV-negative adults, had recently had acute infections or vaccinations. A CD45RA+ naive subset and a CD45RA-negative memory subset were split from CD4+ cells.

The chain joins TRBV28 to TRBJ2-5; D gene uncertain. What was sequenced was naive CD4+ T cells sorted from blood. The subset here: CD45RA+ positively selected. This sequence was found in a woman in her twenties or thirties in good health. In nucleotides, the CDR3 is TGTGCCAGCAGCGACCTCCTTAGGAAGTACTTC. Amino acids: CASSDLLRKYF. Full variable domain (outside the CDR3, taken from reference TRBV28 and TRBJ2-5): DVKVTQSSRYLVKRTGEKVFLECVQDMDHENMFWYRQDPGLGLRLIYFSYDVKMKEKGDIPEGYSVSREKKERFSLILESASTNQTSMYLCASSDLLRKYFGPGTRLLVL.